The T cell receptor (beta chain) described here comes from a study of blood T cell repertoires in COVID-19. Overall study context: Both acute and convalescent COVID-19 samples were obtained from the United States, Italy and Spain.

Assay: immunoSEQ multiplex PCR; the TCRdb copy retains only in-frame clones and omits some. The sample holds about 460,000 clones, roughly nine tenths seen once. Germline CDR1 reads SNHLY; CDR2 reads FYNNEI. The CDR3 has 14 amino acids. Trimming removed 3 bases from V and 6 bases from J, with 14 bases in between. The chain is built from TRBV2 and TRBJ1-1; D might be TRBD1 (6 bases). The clonotype comes from a woman aged 55-70 years who had recovered from COVID-19. Sample: PBMCs or T cells enriched from blood (not recorded which). The CDR3 loop is CASSDLGGSSEAFF. CDR3 coding DNA: TGTGCCAGCAGTGATCTAGGGGGTTCGTCTGAAGCTTTCTTT.